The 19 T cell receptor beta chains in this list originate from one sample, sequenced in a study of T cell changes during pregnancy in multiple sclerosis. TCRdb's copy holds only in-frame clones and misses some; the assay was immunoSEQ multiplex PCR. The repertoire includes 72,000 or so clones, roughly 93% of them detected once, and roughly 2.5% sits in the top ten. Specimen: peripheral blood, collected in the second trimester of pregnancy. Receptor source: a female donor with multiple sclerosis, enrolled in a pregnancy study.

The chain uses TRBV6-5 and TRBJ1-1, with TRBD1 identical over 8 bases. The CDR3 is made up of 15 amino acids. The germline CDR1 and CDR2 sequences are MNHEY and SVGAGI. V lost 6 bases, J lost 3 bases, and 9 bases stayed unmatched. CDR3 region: CASRFQTGEDTEAFF. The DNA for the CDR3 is TGTGCCAGCAGATTTCAGACAGGGGAGGACACTGAAGCTTTCTTT.

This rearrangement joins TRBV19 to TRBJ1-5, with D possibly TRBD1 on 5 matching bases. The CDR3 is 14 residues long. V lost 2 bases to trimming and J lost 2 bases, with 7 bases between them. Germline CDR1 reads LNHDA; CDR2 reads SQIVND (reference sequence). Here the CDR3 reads CASSISGGNQPQHF. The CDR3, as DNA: TGTGCCAGTAGTATATCGGGGGGCAATCAGCCCCAGCATTTT.

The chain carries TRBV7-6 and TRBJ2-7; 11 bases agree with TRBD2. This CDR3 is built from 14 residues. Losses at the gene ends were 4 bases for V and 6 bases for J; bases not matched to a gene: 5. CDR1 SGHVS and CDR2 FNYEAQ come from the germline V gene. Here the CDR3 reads CASSSLAGVREQYF. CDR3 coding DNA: TGTGCCAGCAGCTCACTAGCGGGAGTTCGCGAGCAGTACTTC.

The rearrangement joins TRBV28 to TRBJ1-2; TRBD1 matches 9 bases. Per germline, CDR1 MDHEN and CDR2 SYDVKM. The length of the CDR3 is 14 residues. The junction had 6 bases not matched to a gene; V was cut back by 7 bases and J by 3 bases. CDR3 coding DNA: TGTGCCAGCAAACGGACAGGGGTGTACTATGGCTACACCTTC. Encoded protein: CASKRTGVYYGYTF.

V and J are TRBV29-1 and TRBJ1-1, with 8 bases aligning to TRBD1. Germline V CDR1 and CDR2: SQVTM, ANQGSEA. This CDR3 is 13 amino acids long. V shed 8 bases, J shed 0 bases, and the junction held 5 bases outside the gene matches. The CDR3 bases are TGCAGCACCAAGGACAGGGTGAACACTGAAGCTTTCTTT. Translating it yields CSTKDRVNTEAFF. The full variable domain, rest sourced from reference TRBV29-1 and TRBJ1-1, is SAVISQKPSRDICQRGTSLTIQCQVDSQVTMMFWYRQQPGQSLTLIATANQGSEATYESGFVIDKFPISRPNLTFSTLTVSNMSPEDSSIYLCSTKDRVNTEAFFGQGTRLTVV.

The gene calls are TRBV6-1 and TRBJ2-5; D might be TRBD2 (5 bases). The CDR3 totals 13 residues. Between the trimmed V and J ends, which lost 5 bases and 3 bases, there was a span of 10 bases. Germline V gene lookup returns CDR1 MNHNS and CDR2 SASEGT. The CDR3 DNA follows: TGTGCCAGCAGTTGGGAGCGTGAAGAGACCCAGTACTTC. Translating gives CASSWEREETQYF.

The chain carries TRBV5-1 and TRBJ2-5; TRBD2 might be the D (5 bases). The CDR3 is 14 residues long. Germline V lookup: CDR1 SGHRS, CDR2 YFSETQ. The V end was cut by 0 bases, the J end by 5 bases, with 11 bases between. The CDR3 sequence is CASSLGARGETQYF. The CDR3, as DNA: TGCGCCAGCAGCTTGGGAGCCCGAGGGGAGACCCAGTACTTC.

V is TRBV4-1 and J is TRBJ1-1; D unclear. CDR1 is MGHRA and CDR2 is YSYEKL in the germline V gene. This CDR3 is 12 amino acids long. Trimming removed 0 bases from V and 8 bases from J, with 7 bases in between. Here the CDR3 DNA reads TGCGCCAGCAGCCAAGAAGCCGGGGAAGCTTTCTTT. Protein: CASSQEAGEAFF.

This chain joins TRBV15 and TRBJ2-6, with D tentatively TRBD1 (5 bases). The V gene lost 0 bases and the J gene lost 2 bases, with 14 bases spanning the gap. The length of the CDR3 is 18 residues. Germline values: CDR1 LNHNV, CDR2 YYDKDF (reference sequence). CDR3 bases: TGTGCCACCAGCAGAGATATGGATTTAGGGGCTGGGGCCAACGTCCTGACTTTC. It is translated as CATSRDMDLGAGANVLTF. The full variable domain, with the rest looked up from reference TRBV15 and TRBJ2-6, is DAMVIQNPRYQVTQFGKPVTLSCSQTLNHNVMYWYQQKSSQAPKLLFHYYDKDFNNEADTPDNFQSRRPNTSFCFLDIRSPGLGDTAMYLCATSRDMDLGAGANVLTFGAGSRLTVL.

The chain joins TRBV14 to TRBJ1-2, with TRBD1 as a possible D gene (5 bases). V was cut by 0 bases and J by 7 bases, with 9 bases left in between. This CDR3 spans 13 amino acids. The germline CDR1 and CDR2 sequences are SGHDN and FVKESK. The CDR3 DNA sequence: TGTGCCAGCAGCCAAGAGATAGGGGCTGGCTACACCTTC. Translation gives CASSQEIGAGYTF.

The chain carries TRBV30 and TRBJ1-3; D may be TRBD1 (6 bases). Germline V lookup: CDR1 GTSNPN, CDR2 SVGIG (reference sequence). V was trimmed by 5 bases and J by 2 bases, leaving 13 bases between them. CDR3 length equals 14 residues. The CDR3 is CAWRRGDTGNTIYF. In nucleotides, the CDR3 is TGTGCCTGGCGCAGGGGTGACACTGGAAACACCATATATTTT.

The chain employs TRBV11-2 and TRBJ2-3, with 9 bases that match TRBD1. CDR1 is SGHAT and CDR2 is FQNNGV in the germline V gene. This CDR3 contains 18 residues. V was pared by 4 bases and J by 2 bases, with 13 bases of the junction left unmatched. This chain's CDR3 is CASSYRGRGLTYTDTQYF. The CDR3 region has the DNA TGTGCCAGCAGCTACAGGGGGCGAGGGTTGACCTACACAGATACGCAGTATTTT.

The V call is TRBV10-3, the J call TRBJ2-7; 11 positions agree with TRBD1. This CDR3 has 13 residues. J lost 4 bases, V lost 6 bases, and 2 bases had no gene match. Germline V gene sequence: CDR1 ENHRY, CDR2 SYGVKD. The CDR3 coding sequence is TGTGCCATCAGGGACAGGGGGCAGTACGAGCAGTACTTC. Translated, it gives CAIRDRGQYEQYF.

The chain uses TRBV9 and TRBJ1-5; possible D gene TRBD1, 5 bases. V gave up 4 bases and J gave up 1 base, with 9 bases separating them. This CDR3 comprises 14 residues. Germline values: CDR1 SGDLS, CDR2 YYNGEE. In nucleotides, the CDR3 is TGTGCCAGCAGCTTGGGGGGGAGCAATCAGCCCCAGCATTTT. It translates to CASSLGGSNQPQHF. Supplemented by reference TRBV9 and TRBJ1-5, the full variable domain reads DSGVTQTPKHLITATGQRVTLRCSPRSGDLSVYWYQQSLDQGLQFLIQYYNGEERAKGNILERFSAQQFPDLHSELNLSSLELGDSALYFCASSLGGSNQPQHFGDGTRLSIL.

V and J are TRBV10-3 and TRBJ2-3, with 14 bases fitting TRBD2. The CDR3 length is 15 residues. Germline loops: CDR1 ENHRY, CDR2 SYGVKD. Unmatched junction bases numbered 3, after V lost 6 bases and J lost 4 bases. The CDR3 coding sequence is TGTGCCATCAGCCAGGGACTAGCGGGGGCAGATACGCAGTATTTT. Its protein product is CAISQGLAGADTQYF.

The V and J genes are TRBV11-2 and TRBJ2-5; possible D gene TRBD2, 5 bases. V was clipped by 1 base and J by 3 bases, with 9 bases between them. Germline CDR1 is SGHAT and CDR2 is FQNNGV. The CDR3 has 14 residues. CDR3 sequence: CASSLAVREETQYF. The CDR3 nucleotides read TGTGCCAGCAGCTTAGCGGTGCGGGAAGAGACCCAGTACTTC.

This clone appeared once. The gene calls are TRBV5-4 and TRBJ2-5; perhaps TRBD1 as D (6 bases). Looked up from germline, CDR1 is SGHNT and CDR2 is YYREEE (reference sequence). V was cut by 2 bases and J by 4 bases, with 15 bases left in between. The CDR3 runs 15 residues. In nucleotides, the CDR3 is TGTGCCAGCAGCTTTACAGGGATCCGTGGAGAGACCCAGTACTTC. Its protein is CASSFTGIRGETQYF. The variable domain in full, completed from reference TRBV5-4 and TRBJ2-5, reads ETGVTQSPTHLIKTRGQQVTLRCSSQSGHNTVSWYQQALGQGPQFIFQYYREEENGRGNFPPRFSGLQFPNYSSELNVNALELDDSALYLCASSFTGIRGETQYFGPGTRLLVL.

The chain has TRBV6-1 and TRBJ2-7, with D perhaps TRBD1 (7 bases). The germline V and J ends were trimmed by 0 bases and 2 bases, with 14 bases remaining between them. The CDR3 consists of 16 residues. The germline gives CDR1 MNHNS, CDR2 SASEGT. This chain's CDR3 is CASSEAGQGGAYEQYF. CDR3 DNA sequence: TGTGCCAGCAGTGAAGCGGGCCAGGGGGGTGCCTACGAGCAGTACTTC.

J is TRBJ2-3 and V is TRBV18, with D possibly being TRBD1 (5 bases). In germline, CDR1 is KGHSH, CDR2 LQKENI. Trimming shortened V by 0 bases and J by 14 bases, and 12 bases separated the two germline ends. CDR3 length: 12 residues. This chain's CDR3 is CASSPPLDTRYF. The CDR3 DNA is TGTGCCAGCTCACCACCTCTGGACACCAGGTATTTT. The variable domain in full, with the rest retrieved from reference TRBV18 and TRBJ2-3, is NAGVMQNPRHLVRRRGQEARLRCSPMKGHSHVYWYRQLPEEGLKFMVYLQKENIIDESGMPKERFSAEFPKEGPSILRIQQVVRGDSAAYFCASSPPLDTRYFGPGTRLTVL.